The T cell receptor (beta chain) under discussion was sequenced for a study of blood T cell repertoires in COVID-19. Overall study: Samples of COVID-19 (acute and convalescent) were obtained from the United States, Italy and Spain.

TCRdb keeps only in-frame clones here, not all; method: immunoSEQ multiplex PCR. The repertoire holds about 180,000 clones, with 88% as singletons. CDR1 and CDR2 (germline): LNHDA, SQIVND (reference sequence). The CDR3 consists of 13 residues. The V end lost 4 bases, the J end lost 5 bases, and 11 bases lay between the germline ends. This rearrangement joins TRBV19 to TRBJ2-5; the D gene is possibly TRBD1 (6 bases). The sample comprised PBMCs or T cells enriched from blood (not recorded which). The clonotype comes from a woman aged 18-30 years who had recovered from COVID-19. For the CDR3, the DNA is TGTGCCAGTAGTACTACAAGGGGGGAGACCCAGTACTTC. Protein product: CASSTTRGETQYF.